This paragraph reports one T cell receptor (beta chain). Clones were sequenced by immunoSEQ multiplex PCR, and TCRdb holds only the in-frame ones, with some missing. Of approximately 120,000 clones detected, approximately 94% appear once; the ten largest clones hold under 3.5%. This sample is drawn from a study of T cell responses to AZD1222 COVID-19 vaccine. This CDR3 has 16 amino acids. V was trimmed by 1 base and J by 5 bases, leaving 15 bases between them. CDR1 and CDR2 from the germline V gene are LGHNA and YNFKEQ. The clonotype originates from an adult in good health. The sequences come from peripheral blood, collected on day 0 of AZD1222 vaccination. The chain recombines TRBV4-2 with TRBJ1-5; no reliable D call. This chain's CDR3 is CASSQGTPAFDQPQHF. DNA of the CDR3: TGTGCCAGCAGCCAAGGAACCCCAGCCTTCGATCAGCCCCAGCATTTT.